What follows are 21 T cell receptor beta chains derived from one specimen sequenced in a study of blood T cell repertoires in COVID-19. Profiling relied on immunoSEQ multiplex PCR, and the TCRdb table lists in-frame clones only, not all of them. The sample records 200,000 to 300,000 clones, about 87% being singletons. The specimen sequenced was peripheral blood. These receptors all come from an older woman with COVID-19, enrolled during active disease.

The chain links TRBV28 to TRBJ1-4; a weak D match, TRBD1 (5 bases). Looked up from germline, CDR1 is MDHEN and CDR2 is SYDVKM. V was pared by 5 bases and J by 16 bases, with 17 bases between. CDR3 length: 12 amino acids. The CDR3 coding sequence is TGTGCCAGCAGTCCCCGGCAGGGTATAGGGTTTTTT. This sequence encodes CASSPRQGIGFF.

This chain uses TRBV7-2 with TRBJ2-3; 7 bases line up with TRBD2. The germline V gene encodes CDR1 SGHTA and CDR2 FQGNSA. Trimming at V came to 6 bases and at J to 4 bases, leaving 10 bases not matched to a gene. The CDR3 sequence is 15 residues long. The DNA for the CDR3 is TGTGCCAGCAGATCTAGCGGAGCCGAGGCAGATACGCAGTATTTT. It specifies CASRSSGAEADTQYF.

This rearrangement joins TRBV18 to TRBJ1-4; D remains unclear. V shed 1 base and J shed 5 bases, with 5 bases lying between them. Germline V gene data show CDR1 as KGHSH and CDR2 as LQKENI. The CDR3 has 13 amino acids. The CDR3: CASSPLQNEKLFF. The CDR3 DNA sequence: TGTGCCAGCTCACCACTACAGAATGAAAAACTGTTTTTT.

The V call is TRBV18, the J call TRBJ1-5; 7 bases fit TRBD1. V dropped 6 bases and J dropped 0; count of bases not matched to a gene: 17. Germline V gene lookup returns CDR1 KGHSH and CDR2 LQKENI. This CDR3 has 19 amino acids. DNA for the CDR3: TGTGCCAGCTCCCTTCTCCCAGGGGGGACCACCGATAGCAATCAGCCCCAGCATTTT. Translating gives CASSLLPGGTTDSNQPQHF.

V gene TRBV2 combines with J gene TRBJ1-6; 7 nucleotides match TRBD1. The J segment lost 8 bases and the V segment lost 5 bases, leaving 9 bases of the junction unmatched. Per the germline V gene, CDR1 is SNHLY and CDR2 is FYNNEI. The CDR3 loop spans 15 amino acids. DNA for the CDR3: TGTGCCAGCAGTCGTAGGGGGCCGAGGGATTCACCCCTCCACTTT. It yields the protein CASSRRGPRDSPLHF.

V and J are TRBV28 and TRBJ1-6; D is ambiguous. The CDR3 extends over 12 amino acids. Trimming pared 8 bases from V and 16 bases from J, leaving 18 bases between. CDR1 MDHEN and CDR2 SYDVKM come from the germline V gene. The CDR3 nucleotides are TGTGCCAGCCGCCTTCTCGGGTCCTTGCTCCACTTT. This translates into CASRLLGSLLHF. Combining the CDR3 with reference TRBV28 and TRBJ1-6 gives the whole variable domain DVKVTQSSRYLVKRTGEKVFLECVQDMDHENMFWYRQDPGLGLRLIYFSYDVKMKEKGDIPEGYSVSREKKERFSLILESASTNQTSMYLCASRLLGSLLHFGNGTRLTVT.

This chain links TRBV2 with TRBJ2-5, with 8 bases matching TRBD2. The CDR3 sequence is 16 residues long. Germline V lookup: CDR1 SNHLY, CDR2 FYNNEI. Losses at the gene ends were 5 bases for V and 2 bases for J; bases not matched to a gene: 10. CDR3 bases: TGTGCCAGCAGTCGCTTTGGGGGACTAGGACAAGAGACCCAGTACTTC. This sequence encodes CASSRFGGLGQETQYF.

This chain joins TRBV7-8 and TRBJ1-6, with 9 bases lining up with TRBD1. Unmatched junction bases numbered 9, after V lost 1 base and J lost 11 bases. The CDR3 length is 16 residues. Germline V gives CDR1 SGHVS, CDR2 FQNEAQ. The CDR3 region is CASSLGQGVKGTPLHF. CDR3 nucleotide sequence: TGTGCCAGCAGCTTAGGACAGGGGGTTAAGGGAACACCCCTCCACTTT.

The chain employs TRBV21-1 and TRBJ2-1; TRBD2 is the table's D call, not checked against the DNA. TRBV21-1 is designated a pseudogene. This CDR3 has 15 amino acids. For the CDR3, the DNA is TGTGCCGGCAGTGGGCGGGAGGGGTCCTACAATGAGCAGTTCTTC. Translated: CAGSGREGSYNEQFF.

DNA of the CDR3: TGTGCCAGTAGCCAACAGGGGGGGTATAGCAATCAGCCCCAGCATTTT. This translates into CASSQQGGYSNQPQHF. The V call is TRBV19, the J call TRBJ1-5, with 8 bases aligning to TRBD1. V gave up 6 bases and J gave up 0 bases; unmatched junction bases: 7. This CDR3 region has 16 residues. Germline-derived CDR1 and CDR2 are LNHDA and SQIVND (reference sequence).

The table lists this clone with a count of one. V gene TRBV7-7 combines with J gene TRBJ2-7, with TRBD1 matching over 9 bases. Unmatched junction bases numbered 4, after V lost 5 bases and J lost 5 bases. This CDR3 region has 13 residues. Looked up from germline, CDR1 is SSHAT and CDR2 is FNYEAQ (reference sequence). In DNA form, the CDR3 reads TGTGCCAGCAGCCCATGGACAGGGGACGAGCAGTACTTC. It encodes CASSPWTGDEQYF.

The chain is built from TRBV6-6 and TRBJ2-1; 9 bases fit TRBD2. V shed 6 bases, J shed 3 bases, and the junction held 3 bases outside the gene matches. Germline-derived CDR1 and CDR2 are MNHNY and SVGAGI (reference sequence). This CDR3 contains 14 residues. CDR3 DNA: TGTGCCAGCAGAAATAGCGGGAGCTACAATGAGCAGTTCTTC. It translates to CASRNSGSYNEQFF.

The chain joins TRBV28 to TRBJ2-7; 9 nucleotides agree with TRBD2. Looked up from germline, CDR1 is MDHEN and CDR2 is SYDVKM. This CDR3 contains 13 residues. J was trimmed by 3 bases and V by 6 bases; bases with no gene match: 3. The CDR3 sequence: CASRPSGNYEQYF. In DNA, the CDR3 is TGTGCCAGCAGACCTAGCGGGAACTACGAGCAGTACTTC. The whole variable domain, remainder taken from reference TRBV28 and TRBJ2-7, is DVKVTQSSRYLVKRTGEKVFLECVQDMDHENMFWYRQDPGLGLRLIYFSYDVKMKEKGDIPEGYSVSREKKERFSLILESASTNQTSMYLCASRPSGNYEQYFGPGTRLTVT.

J is TRBJ2-1 and V is TRBV7-8, with 8 nucleotides matching TRBD2. Looked up from germline, CDR1 is SGHVS and CDR2 is FQNEAQ. Unmatched junction bases numbered 10, after V lost 2 bases and J lost 4 bases. The CDR3 sequence is 17 residues long. CDR3 residues: CASSLLLGTRYYNEQFF. CDR3 in DNA: TGTGCCAGCAGCTTACTTCTGGGGACTAGATATTACAATGAGCAGTTCTTC.

This sequence joins TRBV30 and TRBJ2-5, with D maybe TRBD2 (6 bases). Germline V gives CDR1 GTSNPN, CDR2 SVGIG (reference sequence). The V gene lost 7 bases and the J gene lost 5 bases, with 14 bases spanning the gap. The CDR3 consists of 12 residues. The CDR3 DNA reads TGTGCCTTAACCGGGAGTGGGGAGACCCAGTACTTC. This gives the protein CALTGSGETQYF.

This clone was recorded once. The chain combines TRBV30 with TRBJ1-1; perhaps TRBD1 as D (6 bases). The CDR3 covers 15 residues. Between the trimmed V and J ends, which lost 1 base and 4 bases, there was a span of 16 bases. The V gene's germline CDR1 is GTSNPN and CDR2 SVGIG (reference sequence). This CDR3 reads CAWSGGGALSTEAFF. CDR3 nucleotides: TGTGCCTGGAGTGGTGGGGGCGCCTTGAGCACTGAAGCTTTCTTT.

The chain joins TRBV30 to TRBJ1-5; D is uncertain. CDR1 and CDR2 (germline): GTSNPN, SVGIG (reference sequence). The CDR3 runs to 13 residues. V lost 5 bases, J lost 3 bases, and 11 bases lay in between. CDR3 coding DNA: TGTGCCTGGGCTCCGGAGGCCAATCAGCCCCAGCATTTT. Translating it yields CAWAPEANQPQHF.

The chain employs TRBV19 and TRBJ1-1; TRBD1 is a possible D gene (6 bases). CDR3 length equals 15 residues. CDR1 is LNHDA and CDR2 is SQIVND in the germline V gene (reference sequence). V dropped 10 bases and J dropped 1 base, with 19 bases sitting between them. The CDR3 reads CATIDRGGPNTEAFF. For the CDR3, the DNA is TGTGCCACCATAGACCGCGGGGGGCCGAACACTGAAGCTTTCTTT.

The V call is TRBV27, the J call TRBJ1-1; TRBD1 might be the D (6 bases). The germline V gene has CDR1 MNHEY and CDR2 SMNVEV (reference sequence). The ends were cut back, 0 bases at V and 1 base at J, with 9 bases in the middle. The CDR3 is 15 amino acids. Here the CDR3 DNA reads TGTGCCAGCAGTTTATCTGCAGGGGCGAACACTGAAGCTTTCTTT. It translates to CASSLSAGANTEAFF.

The chain couples TRBV28 to TRBJ2-7; TRBD1 matches 8 bases. CDR1 and CDR2 (germline): MDHEN, SYDVKM. The CDR3 consists of 14 residues. With 5 bases clipped from V and 3 bases from J, the junction kept 6 bases outside the gene matches. CDR3 sequence reads: CASSPLDRVYEQYF. The CDR3 DNA reads TGTGCCAGCAGTCCCTTGGACAGGGTCTACGAGCAGTACTTC.

The chain employs TRBV24-1 and TRBJ2-1; 12 nucleotides line up with TRBD2. The germline CDR1 and CDR2 sequences are KGHDR and SFDVKD. This CDR3 contains 13 residues. J was trimmed by 9 bases and V by 9 bases; bases with no gene match: 5. The CDR3 DNA follows: TGTGCCACCCGGACTAGCGGGGAACGTGAGCAGTTCTTC. As protein: CATRTSGEREQFF.